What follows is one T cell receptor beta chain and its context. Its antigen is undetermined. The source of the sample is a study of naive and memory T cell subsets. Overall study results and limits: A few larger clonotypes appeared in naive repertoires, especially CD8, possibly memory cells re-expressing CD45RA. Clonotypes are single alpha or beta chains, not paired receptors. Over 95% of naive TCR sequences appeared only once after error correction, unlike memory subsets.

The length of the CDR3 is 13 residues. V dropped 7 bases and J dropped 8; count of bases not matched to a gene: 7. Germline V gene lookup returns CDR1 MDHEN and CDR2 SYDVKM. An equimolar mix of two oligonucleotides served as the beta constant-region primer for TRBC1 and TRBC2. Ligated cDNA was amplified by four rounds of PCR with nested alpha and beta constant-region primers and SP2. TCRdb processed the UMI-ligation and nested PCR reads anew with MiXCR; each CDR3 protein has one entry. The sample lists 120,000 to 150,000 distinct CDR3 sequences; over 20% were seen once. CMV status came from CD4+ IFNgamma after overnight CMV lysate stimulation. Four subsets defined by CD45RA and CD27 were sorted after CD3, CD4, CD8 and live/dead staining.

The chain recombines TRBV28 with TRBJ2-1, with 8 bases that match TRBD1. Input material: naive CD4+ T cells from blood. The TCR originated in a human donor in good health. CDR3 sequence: CASTNDRGYEQFF. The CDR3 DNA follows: TGTGCCAGCACCAACGACAGGGGTTATGAGCAGTTCTTC. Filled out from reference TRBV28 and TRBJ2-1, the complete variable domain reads DVKVTQSSRYLVKRTGEKVFLECVQDMDHENMFWYRQDPGLGLRLIYFSYDVKMKEKGDIPEGYSVSREKKERFSLILESASTNQTSMYLCASTNDRGYEQFFGPGTRLTVL.